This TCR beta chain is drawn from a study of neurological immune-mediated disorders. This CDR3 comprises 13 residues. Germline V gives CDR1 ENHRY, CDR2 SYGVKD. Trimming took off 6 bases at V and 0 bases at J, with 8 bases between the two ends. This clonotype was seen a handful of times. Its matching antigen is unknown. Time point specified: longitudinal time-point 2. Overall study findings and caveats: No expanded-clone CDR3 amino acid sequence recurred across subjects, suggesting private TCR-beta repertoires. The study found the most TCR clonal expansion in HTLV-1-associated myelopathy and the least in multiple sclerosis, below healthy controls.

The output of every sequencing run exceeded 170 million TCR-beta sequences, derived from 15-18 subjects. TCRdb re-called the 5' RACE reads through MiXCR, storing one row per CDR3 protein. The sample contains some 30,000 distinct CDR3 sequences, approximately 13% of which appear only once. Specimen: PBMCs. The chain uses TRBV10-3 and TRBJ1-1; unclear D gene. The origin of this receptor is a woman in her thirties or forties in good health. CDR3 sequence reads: CAIRADLNTEAFF. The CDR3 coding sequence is TGTGCCATCAGAGCGGATTTGAACACTGAAGCTTTCTTT.